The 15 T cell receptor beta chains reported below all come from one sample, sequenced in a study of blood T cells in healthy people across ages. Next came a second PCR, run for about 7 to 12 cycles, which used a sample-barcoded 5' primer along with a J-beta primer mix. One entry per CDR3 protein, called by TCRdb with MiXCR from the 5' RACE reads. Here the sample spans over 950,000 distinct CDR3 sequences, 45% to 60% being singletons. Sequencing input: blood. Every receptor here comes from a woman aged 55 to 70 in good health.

CDR3 nucleotide sequence: TGCAGCGCTTTTAAATTGGACACCGGGGAGCTGTTTTTT. This encodes CSAFKLDTGELFF. V gene TRBV29-1 combines with J gene TRBJ2-2; D gene unclear. The CDR3 has 13 amino acids. Germline CDR1 is SQVTM and CDR2 is ANQGSEA. Trimming left V 7 bases short and J 3 bases short, with 12 bases between.

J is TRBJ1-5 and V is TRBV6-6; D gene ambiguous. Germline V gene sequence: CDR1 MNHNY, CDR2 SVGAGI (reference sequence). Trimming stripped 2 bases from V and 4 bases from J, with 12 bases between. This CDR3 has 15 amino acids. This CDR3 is CASSYGGPGNQPQHF. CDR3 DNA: TGTGCCAGCAGTTACGGCGGCCCTGGGAATCAGCCCCAGCATTTT.

The CDR3 sequence: CASSLEGNNQPQHF. The CDR3 DNA reads as TGTGCCAGCAGTTTAGAAGGAAACAATCAGCCCCAGCATTTT. V gene TRBV28 combines with J gene TRBJ1-5; D unclear. Trimming took 2 bases from V and 3 from J, leaving 8 bases between them. Germline assignment: CDR1 MDHEN and CDR2 SYDVKM. The CDR3 runs 14 residues.

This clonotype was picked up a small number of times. The CDR3 region has the DNA TGTGCCAGCAGCCAAGATTGGAGACCCTCCAGGGGAAACATTCAGTACTTC. Protein product: CASSQDWRPSRGNIQYF. V is TRBV14 and J is TRBJ2-4, with D maybe TRBD1 (6 bases). Trimming took off 0 bases at V and 6 bases at J, with 18 bases between the two ends. Per the germline V gene, CDR1 is SGHDN and CDR2 is FVKESK. This CDR3 spans 17 amino acids. Based on the CDR3 plus reference TRBV14 and TRBJ2-4, the full variable domain is EAGVTQFPSHSVIEKGQTVTLRCDPISGHDNLYWYRRVMGKEIKFLLHFVKESKQDESGMPNNRFLAERTGGTYSTLKVQPAELEDSGVYFCASSQDWRPSRGNIQYFGAGTRLSVL.

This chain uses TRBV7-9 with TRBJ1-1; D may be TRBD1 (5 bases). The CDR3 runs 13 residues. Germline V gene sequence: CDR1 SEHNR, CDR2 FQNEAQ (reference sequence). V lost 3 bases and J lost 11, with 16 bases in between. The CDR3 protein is CASSLGDSRSAFF. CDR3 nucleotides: TGTGCCAGCAGCTTGGGGGACTCTCGGAGCGCTTTCTTT.

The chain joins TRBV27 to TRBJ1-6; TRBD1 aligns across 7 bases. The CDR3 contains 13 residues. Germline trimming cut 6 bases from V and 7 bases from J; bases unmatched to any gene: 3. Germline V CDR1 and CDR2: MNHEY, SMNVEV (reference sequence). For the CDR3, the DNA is TGTGCCAGCAGGGACAGGCCGAATTCACCCCTCCACTTT. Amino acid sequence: CASRDRPNSPLHF.

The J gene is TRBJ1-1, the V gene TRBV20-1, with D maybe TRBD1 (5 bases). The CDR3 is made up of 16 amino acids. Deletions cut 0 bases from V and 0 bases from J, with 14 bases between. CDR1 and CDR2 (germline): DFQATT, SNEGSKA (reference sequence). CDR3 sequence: CSAREGSGSMNTEAFF. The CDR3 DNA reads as TGCAGTGCTAGAGAGGGATCAGGGTCGATGAACACTGAAGCTTTCTTT.

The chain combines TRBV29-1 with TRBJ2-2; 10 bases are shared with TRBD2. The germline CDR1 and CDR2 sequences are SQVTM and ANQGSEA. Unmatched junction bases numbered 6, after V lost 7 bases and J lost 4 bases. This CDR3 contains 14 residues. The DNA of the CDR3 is TGCAGCGGGAGGGCTAGCGGGAGCACCGGGGAGCTGTTTTTT. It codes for CSGRASGSTGELFF.

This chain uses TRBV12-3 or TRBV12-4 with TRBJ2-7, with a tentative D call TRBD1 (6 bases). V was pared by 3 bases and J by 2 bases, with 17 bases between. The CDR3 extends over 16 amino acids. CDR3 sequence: CASSLEVAGQPYEQYF. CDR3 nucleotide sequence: TGTGCCAGCAGTTTGGAGGTTGCCGGACAGCCCTACGAGCAGTACTTC.

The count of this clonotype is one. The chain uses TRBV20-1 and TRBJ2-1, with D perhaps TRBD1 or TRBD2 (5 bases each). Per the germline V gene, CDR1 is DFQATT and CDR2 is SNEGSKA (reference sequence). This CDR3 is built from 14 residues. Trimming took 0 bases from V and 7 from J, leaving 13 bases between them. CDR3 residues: CSARDEWGSNEQFF. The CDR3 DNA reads TGCAGTGCTAGAGACGAGTGGGGGTCGAATGAGCAGTTCTTC.

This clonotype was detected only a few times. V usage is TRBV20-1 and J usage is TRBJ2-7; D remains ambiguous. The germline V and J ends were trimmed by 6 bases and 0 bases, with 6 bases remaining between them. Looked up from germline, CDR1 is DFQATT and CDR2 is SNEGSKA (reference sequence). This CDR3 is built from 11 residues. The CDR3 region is CSAISSYEQYF. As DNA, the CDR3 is TGCAGTGCCATAAGCTCCTACGAGCAGTACTTC.

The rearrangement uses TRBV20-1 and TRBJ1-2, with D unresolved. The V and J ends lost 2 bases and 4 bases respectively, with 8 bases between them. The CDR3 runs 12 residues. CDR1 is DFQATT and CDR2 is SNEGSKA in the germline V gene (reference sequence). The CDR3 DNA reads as TGCAGTGCTAGACAGACGTCCTATGGCTACACCTTC. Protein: CSARQTSYGYTF.

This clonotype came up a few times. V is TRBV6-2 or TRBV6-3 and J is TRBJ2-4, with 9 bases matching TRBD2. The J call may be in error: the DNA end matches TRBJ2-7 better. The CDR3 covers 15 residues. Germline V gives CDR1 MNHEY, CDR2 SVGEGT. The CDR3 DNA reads TGTGCCAGCAGCGCCCCGGGACTAGCAACTTACGAGCAGTACTTC. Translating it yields CASSAPGLATYEQYF.

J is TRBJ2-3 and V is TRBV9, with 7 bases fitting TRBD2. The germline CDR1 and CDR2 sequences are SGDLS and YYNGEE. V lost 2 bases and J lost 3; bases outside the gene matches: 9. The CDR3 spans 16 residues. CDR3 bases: TGTGCCAGCAGCGTCGTAGGCGGGAGTGGTACAGATACGCAGTATTTT. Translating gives CASSVVGGSGTDTQYF. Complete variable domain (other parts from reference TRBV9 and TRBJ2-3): DSGVTQTPKHLITATGQRVTLRCSPRSGDLSVYWYQQSLDQGLQFLIQYYNGEERAKGNILERFSAQQFPDLHSELNLSSLELGDSALYFCASSVVGGSGTDTQYFGPGTRLTVL.

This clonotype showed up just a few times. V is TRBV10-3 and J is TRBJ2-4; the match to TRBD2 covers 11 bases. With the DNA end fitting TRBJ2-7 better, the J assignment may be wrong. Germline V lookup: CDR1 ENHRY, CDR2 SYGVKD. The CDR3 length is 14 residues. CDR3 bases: TGTGCCATCAGGTTAGCGGGAGGGAATCCCGAGCAGTACTTC. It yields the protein CAIRLAGGNPEQYF.